This T cell receptor beta chain was identified in a study of monozygotic twins with inflammatory bowel disease. Each sample had eight separate cDNA synthesis reactions. The template switching step added UMIs that contained a 6-nucleotide sample barcode. TCRdb processed the 5' RACE reads again and assigns one entry to each CDR3 protein, with no DNA. Across 150,000 to 200,000 distinct CDR3 sequences, the top ten clones capture around 2.8% of the sample. Germline V CDR1 and CDR2: MDHEN, SYDVKM. The CDR3 is made up of 17 amino acids. Study results and limitations: Data gave no support to a single strong signal or clonotype associated with IBD.

Points on this clonotype: Its specificity is unknown.

V usage is TRBV28 and J usage is TRBJ2-7; TCRdb indicates TRBD2, and absent DNA this call remains unverified. The source material was blood. This receptor was obtained from a human donor with ulcerative colitis or Crohn's disease, or a healthy co-twin of an affected twin (not recorded which). The CDR3 loop is CASSPGTSGRTRNEQYF.